The sequence of this TCR beta chain was determined in a study of T cell repertoires in cytomegalovirus infection. About the study: CMV infection plus the matching HLA type was flagged by public TCR beta signatures.

The study's findings and limits: Clonotypes of TCR beta that were HLA-C-restricted and CMV-specific dominated the ex vivo response. Summed frequency of shared TCR beta families picked out CMV carriers who also had the relevant HLA.

Using its own MiXCR run on the reads, TCRdb lists one record per CDR3 protein. The sample shows approximately 170,000 distinct CDR3 sequences, roughly 17% of them seen only once. Details on this clonotype: The antigen is unknown.

Sequencing used CD8+ T cells from PBMCs. This clonotype was sampled from a human donor in good health (CMV status not recorded). Some clones in this sample may be carry-over from other donors' samples.

CDR3 bases: TGTGCCAGTCCGCTGGTCGGGAGGGCCACAGATACGCAGTATTTT. Translation: CASPLVGRATDTQYF. The J gene is TRBJ2-3, the V gene TRBV19; 8 positions match TRBD2. The V gene's germline CDR1 is LNHDA and CDR2 SQIVND (reference sequence). The CDR3 contains 15 residues. Trimming cost V 8 bases and J 2 bases; bases outside gene matches: 9.